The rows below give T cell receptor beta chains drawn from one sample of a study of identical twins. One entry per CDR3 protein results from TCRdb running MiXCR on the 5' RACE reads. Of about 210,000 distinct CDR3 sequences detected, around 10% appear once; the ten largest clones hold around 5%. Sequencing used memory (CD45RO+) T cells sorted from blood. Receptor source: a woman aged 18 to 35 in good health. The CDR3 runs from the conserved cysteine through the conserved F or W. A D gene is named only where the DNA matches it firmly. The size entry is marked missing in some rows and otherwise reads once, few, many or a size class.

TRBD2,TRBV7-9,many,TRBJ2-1,TGTGCCAGCAGCTTAATAGGGGGACTAGCGGACTACAATGAGCAGTTCTTC,CASSLIGGLADYNEQFF
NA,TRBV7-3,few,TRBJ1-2,TGTGCCAGCAGCAGAGGTACAAGGGGGTCTAACTATGGCTACACCTTC,CASSRGTRGSNYGYTF
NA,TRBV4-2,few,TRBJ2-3,TGTGCCAGCAGCCAAGAGCCGGCGAGCACAGATACGCAGTATTTT,CASSQEPASTDTQYF
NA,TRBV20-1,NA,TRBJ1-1,TGCAGTGCTAGGTTAGGATGGGTGGGGAGGGACACTGAAGCTTTCTTT,CSARLGWVGRDTEAFF
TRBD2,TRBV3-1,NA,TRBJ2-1,TGTGCCAGCAGCCAGGGCGGGAGTAGGGATGAGCAGTTCTTC,CASSQGGSRDEQFF
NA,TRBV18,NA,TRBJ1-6,TGTGCCAGCTCCCACAGGGATTCACCCCTCCACTTT,CASSHRDSPLHF
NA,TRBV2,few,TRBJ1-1,TGTGCCAGCAGTGTGGGGGGTCGGACTGAAGCTTTCTTT,CASSVGGRTEAFF
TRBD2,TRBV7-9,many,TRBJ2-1,TGTGCCAGCAGTCCCGGGACTAGCGGGTCTTATGAGCAGTTCTTC,CASSPGTSGSYEQFF
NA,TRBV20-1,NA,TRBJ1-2,TGCAGTGCTAGAGATCGTGGGGCGGGATATGGCTACACCTTC,CSARDRGAGYGYTF
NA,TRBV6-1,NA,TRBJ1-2,TGTGCCAGCAGTGAAGGGAGGGGAAGGAACTATGGCTACACCTTC,CASSEGRGRNYGYTF
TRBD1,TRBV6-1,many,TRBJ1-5,TGTGCCAGCAGCCGAACAGGGGAAGGCAATCAGCCCCAGCATTTT,CASSRTGEGNQPQHF
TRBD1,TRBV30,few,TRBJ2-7,TGTGCCTGGAGTCCCAGGGGGCCGTACGAGCAGTACTTC,CAWSPRGPYEQYF
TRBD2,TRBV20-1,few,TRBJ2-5,TGCAGTGCTAGAGATCCCGGGGGGGCCCAAGAGACCCAGTACTTC,CSARDPGGAQETQYF
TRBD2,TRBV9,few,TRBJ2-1,TGTGCCAGCAGCGTAGGGACTAGCACGGAGCAGTTCTTC,CASSVGTSTEQFF
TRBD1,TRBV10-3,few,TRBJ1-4,TGTGCCATCAGGGGACAGGGGAATGAAAAACTGTTTTTT,CAIRGQGNEKLFF
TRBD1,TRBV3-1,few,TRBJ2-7,TGTGCCAGCAGCCACGGACAGGGATCGTACTTC,CASSHGQGSYF
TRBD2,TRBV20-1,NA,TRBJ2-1,TGCAGTGCTGAAGGGACTAGCGGGGATACTGAGCAGTTCTTC,CSAEGTSGDTEQFF
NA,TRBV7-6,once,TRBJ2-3,TGTGCCAGCAGCTTACATGGCGGGGCTAACACAGATACGCAGTATTTT,CASSLHGGANTDTQYF
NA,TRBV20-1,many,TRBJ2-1,TGCAGTGCTAGCGACCCTGGCCGGGGCAATGAGCAGTTCTTC,CSASDPGRGNEQFF
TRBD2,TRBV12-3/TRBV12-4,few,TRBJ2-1,TGTGCCAGCACCTTAGGGATAACCCGGGACTACATTGAGCAGTTCTTC,CASTLGITRDYIEQFF
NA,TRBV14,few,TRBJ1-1,TGTGCCAGCAGCCAAGACCTAATGAACACTGAAGCTTTCTTT,CASSQDLMNTEAFF
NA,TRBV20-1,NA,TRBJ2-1,TGCTGTGCTAGACCTCCCTTTAGCGGCTCAGGCCCCCATGAGCAGTTCTTC,CCARPPFSGSGPHEQFF
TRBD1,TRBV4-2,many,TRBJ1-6,TGTGCCAGCAGCCAAGACCGGGACAGGGGGCCCGGAGTCCACTTT,CASSQDRDRGPGVHF
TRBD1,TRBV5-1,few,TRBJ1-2,TGCGCCAGCAGCCCCGGGACAGCTAGTTCTAACTATGGCTACACCTTC,CASSPGTASSNYGYTF
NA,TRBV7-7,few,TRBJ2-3,TGTGCCAGCAGCGTCCGACTAGGGGATACGCAGTATTTT,CASSVRLGDTQYF
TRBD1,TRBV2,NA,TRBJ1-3,TGTGCCAGCAGGAGGACAGGGAACGGAAACACCATATATTTT,CASRRTGNGNTIYF
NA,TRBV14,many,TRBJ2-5,TGTGCCAGCGGAGAAGGGGAGACCCAGTACTTC,CASGEGETQYF
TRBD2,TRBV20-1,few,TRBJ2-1,TGCAGTGCCCCGACTAGCGGGTATAGCTCCTACAATGAGCAGTTCTTC,CSAPTSGYSSYNEQFF
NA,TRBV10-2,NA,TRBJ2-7,TGCGCCAGCAGCAACACGGGACCCCTCGACGAGCAGTACTTC,CASSNTGPLDEQYF
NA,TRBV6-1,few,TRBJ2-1,TGTGCCAGCAGTCCCGGTATAGCGGCCTACAATGAGCAGTTCTTC,CASSPGIAAYNEQFF
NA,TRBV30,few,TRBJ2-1,TGTGCCTGGAGTGTAAGGAGTGATCATGAGCAGTTCTTC,CAWSVRSDHEQFF
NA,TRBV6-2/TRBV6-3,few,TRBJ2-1,TGTGCCAGCAGTTACCTGCCGGGAGCAGAAAATGAGCAGTTCTTC,CASSYLPGAENEQFF
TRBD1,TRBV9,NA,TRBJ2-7,TGTGCCAGCAGCGTAGATGGGACAGCCGCCTACGAGCAGTACTTC,CASSVDGTAAYEQYF
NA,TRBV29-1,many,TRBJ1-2,TGCAGCGTTACAGGGCCCAAGGTTGAGGGCTACACCTTC,CSVTGPKVEGYTF
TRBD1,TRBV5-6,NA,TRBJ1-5,TGTGCCAGCAGCTTTTGGGACAGTCCCAATCAGCCCCAGCATTTT,CASSFWDSPNQPQHF
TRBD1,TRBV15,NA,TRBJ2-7,TGTGCCACCAGCCCGGGACAGGCCCACTACGAGCAGTACTTC,CATSPGQAHYEQYF
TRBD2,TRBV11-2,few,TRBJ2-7,TGTGCCAGCAGCTGGCTTAGCGGGGACGAGCAGTACTTC,CASSWLSGDEQYF
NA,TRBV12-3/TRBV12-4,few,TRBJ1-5,TGTGCCAGCGCGTCACAGGCTCAGCCCCAGCATTTT,CASASQAQPQHF
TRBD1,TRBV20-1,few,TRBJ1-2,TGCAGTGCTAGAGGCGGGACAGCCTATGGCTACACCTTC,CSARGGTAYGYTF
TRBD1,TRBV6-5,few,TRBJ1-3,TGTGCCAGCAGTACTTACCGACAGGGGTCGGGAAACACCATATATTTT,CASSTYRQGSGNTIYF
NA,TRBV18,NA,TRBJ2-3,TGTGCCAGCTCACCACTTCTTAGGGTCACAGATACGCAGTATTTT,CASSPLLRVTDTQYF
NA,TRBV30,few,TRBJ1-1,TGTGCCTGGAACGGGGACGGATACACTGAAGCTTTCTTT,CAWNGDGYTEAFF
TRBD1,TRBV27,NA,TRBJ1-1,TGTGCCAGCAGTTCAGGGGGCCCTAACACTGAAGCTTTCTTT,CASSSGGPNTEAFF
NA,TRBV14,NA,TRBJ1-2,TGTGCCAGCAGCCCGAATTGGGGGAACTATGGCTACACCTTC,CASSPNWGNYGYTF
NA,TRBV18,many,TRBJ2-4,TGTGCCAGCTCACTTTATACTACAATGCCCAAAAACATTCAGTACTTC,CASSLYTTMPKNIQYF
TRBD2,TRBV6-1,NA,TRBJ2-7,TGTGCCAGCAGAGCTAGCGGGGTCTACGAGCAGTACTTC,CASRASGVYEQYF
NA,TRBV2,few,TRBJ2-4,TGTGCCAGCGGCAATGAAATAAGGAGGTACTTC,CASGNEIRRYF
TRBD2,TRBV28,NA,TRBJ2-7,TGTGCCAGCAGTTTATTCGGACTAGCGGGGAGCTACGAGCAGTACTTC,CASSLFGLAGSYEQYF
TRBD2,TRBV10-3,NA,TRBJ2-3,TGTGCCATCGGGCCCTCGCGGGAGGGGGGCACAGATACGCAGTATTTT,CAIGPSREGGTDTQYF
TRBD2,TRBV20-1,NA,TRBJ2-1,TGCAGTGCCCCCATCTCCGGACTAGCGGTGAGCTCCTACAATGAGCAGTTCTTC,CSAPISGLAVSSYNEQFF
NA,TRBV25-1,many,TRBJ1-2,TGTGCCAGCAGTGACTACTCCCTAGGACCTCGCGACTATGGCTACACCTTC,CASSDYSLGPRDYGYTF
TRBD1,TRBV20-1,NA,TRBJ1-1,TGCAGTGCAATATCCATGGGACAGGGAGGTACTGAAGCTTTCTTT,CSAISMGQGGTEAFF
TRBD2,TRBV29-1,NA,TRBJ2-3,TGCAGCGTGGCCCGGCTAGCGGGCACAGATACGCAGTATTTT,CSVARLAGTDTQYF
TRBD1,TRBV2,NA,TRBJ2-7,TGTGCCAGCACGTCCGGGGACAGGGGATGGGTCGAGCAGTACTTC,CASTSGDRGWVEQYF
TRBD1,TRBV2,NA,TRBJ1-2,TGTGCCAGTATCTACGGGACAGGGAACTATGGCTACACCTTC,CASIYGTGNYGYTF
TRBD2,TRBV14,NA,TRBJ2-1,TGTGCCAGCAGCCAAGGTAGTAGCGGGAGTCAGTTCTTC,CASSQGSSGSQFF
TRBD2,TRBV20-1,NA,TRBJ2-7,TGCAGTCGGACTAGCCCCTCCTACGAGCAGTACTTC,CSRTSPSYEQYF
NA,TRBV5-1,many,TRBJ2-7,TGCGCCAGCAGCTTGGCCCGATCCGAATACGAGCAGTACTTC,CASSLARSEYEQYF
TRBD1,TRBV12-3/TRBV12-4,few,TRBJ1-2,TGTGCCAGCAGTTTATGGGCAGGGGGCGCGTATGGCTACACCTTC,CASSLWAGGAYGYTF